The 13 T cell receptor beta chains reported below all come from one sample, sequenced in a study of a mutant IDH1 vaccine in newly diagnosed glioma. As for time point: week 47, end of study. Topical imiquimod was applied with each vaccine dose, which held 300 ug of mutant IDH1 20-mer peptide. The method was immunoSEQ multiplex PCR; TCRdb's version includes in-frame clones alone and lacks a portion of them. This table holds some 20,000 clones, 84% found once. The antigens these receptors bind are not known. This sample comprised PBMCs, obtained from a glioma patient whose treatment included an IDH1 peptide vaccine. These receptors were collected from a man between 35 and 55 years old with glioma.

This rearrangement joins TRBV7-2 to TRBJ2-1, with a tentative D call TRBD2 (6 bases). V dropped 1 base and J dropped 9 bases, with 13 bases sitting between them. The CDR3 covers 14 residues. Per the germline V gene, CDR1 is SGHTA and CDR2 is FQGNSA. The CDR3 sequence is CASSLGEVTPEQFF. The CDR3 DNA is TGTGCCAGCAGCTTAGGGGAGGTCACACCTGAGCAGTTCTTC.

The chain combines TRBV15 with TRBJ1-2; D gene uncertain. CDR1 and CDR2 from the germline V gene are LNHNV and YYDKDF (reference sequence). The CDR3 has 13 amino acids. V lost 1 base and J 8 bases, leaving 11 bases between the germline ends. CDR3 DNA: TGTGCCACCAGCAGAGGACCCCCTACAGGCTACACCTTC. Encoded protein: CATSRGPPTGYTF.

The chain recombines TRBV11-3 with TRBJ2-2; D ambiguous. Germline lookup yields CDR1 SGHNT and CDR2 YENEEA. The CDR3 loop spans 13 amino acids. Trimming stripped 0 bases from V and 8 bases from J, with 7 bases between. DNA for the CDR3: TGTGCCAGCAGCTTAGATCGCAGGGGGGAGCTGTTTTTT. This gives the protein CASSLDRRGELFF.

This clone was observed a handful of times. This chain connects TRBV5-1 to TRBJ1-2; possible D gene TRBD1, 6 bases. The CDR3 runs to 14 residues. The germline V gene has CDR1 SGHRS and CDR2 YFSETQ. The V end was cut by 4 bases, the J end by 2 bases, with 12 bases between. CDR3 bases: TGCGCCAGCAGCATACAGGGTTCCAACTATGGCTACACCTTC. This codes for CASSIQGSNYGYTF.

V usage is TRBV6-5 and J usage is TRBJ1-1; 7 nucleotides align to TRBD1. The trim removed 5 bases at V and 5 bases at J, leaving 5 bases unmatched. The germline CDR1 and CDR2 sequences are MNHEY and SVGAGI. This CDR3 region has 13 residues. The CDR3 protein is CASSTTGLTEAFF. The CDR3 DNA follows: TGTGCCAGCAGTACGACAGGGTTGACTGAAGCTTTCTTT.

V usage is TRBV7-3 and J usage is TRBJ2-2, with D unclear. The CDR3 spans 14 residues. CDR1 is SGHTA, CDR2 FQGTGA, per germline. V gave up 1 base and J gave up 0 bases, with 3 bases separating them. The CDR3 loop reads CASSLSTNTGELFF. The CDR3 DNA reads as TGTGCCAGCAGCTTAAGTACGAACACCGGGGAGCTGTTTTTT. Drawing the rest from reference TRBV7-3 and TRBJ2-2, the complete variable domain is GAGVSQTPSNKVTEKGKYVELRCDPISGHTALYWYRQSLGQGPEFLIYFQGTGAADDSGLPNDRFFAVRPEGSVSTLKIQRTERGDSAVYLCASSLSTNTGELFFGEGSRLTVL.

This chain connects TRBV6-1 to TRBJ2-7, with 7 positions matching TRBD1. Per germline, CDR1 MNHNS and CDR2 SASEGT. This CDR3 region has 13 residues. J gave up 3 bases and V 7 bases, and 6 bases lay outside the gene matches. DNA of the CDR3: TGTGCCAGCACCCTGGGACAGAGCTACGAGCAGTACTTC. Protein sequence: CASTLGQSYEQYF.

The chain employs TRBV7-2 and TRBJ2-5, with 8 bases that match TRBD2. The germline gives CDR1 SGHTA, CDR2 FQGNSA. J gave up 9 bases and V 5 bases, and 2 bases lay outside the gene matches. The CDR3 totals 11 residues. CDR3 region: CASSTGGAQYF. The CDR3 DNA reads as TGTGCCAGCAGCACCGGGGGGGCCCAGTACTTC.

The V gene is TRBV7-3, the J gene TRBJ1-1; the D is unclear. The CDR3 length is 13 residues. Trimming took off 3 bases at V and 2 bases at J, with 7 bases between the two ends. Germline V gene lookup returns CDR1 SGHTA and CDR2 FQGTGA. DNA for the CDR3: TGTGCCAGCAGCTTCTCCACCAACACTGAAGCTTTCTTT. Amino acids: CASSFSTNTEAFF.

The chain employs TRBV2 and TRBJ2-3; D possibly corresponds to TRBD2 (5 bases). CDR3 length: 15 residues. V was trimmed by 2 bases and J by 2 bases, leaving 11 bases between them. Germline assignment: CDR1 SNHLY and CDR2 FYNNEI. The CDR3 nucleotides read TGTGCCAGCAGTGAACTAGCTGCCCCCACAGATACGCAGTATTTT. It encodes CASSELAAPTDTQYF.

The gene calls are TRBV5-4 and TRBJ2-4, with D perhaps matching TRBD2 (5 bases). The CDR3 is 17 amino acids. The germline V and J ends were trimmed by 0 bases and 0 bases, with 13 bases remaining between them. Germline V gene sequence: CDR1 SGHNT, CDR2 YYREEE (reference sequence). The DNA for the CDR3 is TGTGCCAGCAGCTTGGCCTCGGGAAATCTAGCCAAAAACATTCAGTACTTC. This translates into CASSLASGNLAKNIQYF.

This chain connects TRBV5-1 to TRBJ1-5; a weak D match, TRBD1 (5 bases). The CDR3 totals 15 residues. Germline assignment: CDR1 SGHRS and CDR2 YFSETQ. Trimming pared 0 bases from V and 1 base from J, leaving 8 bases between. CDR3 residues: CASSLEGVSNQPQHF. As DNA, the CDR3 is TGCGCCAGCAGCTTGGAAGGGGTGAGCAATCAGCCCCAGCATTTT.

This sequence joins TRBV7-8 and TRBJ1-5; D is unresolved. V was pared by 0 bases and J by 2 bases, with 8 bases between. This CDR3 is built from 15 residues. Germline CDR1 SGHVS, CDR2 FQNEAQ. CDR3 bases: TGTGCCAGCAGCTTAGCTCAGTCAGGCAATCAGCCCCAGCATTTT. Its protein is CASSLAQSGNQPQHF.